This record concerns one TCR beta chain sequence. Its antigen remains unidentified. The data derive from a study of cytomegalovirus exposure and HLA in healthy donors. The study, taken as a whole, reports: According to the study, 160 or so TCR beta chains were cytomegalovirus-associated.

Trimming cost V 4 bases and J 0 bases, with 15 bases left between them. The germline V gene has CDR1 SGHNT and CDR2 YYREEE (reference sequence). The CDR3 runs to 16 residues. Sequenced by immunoSEQ multiplex PCR; TCRdb stores in-frame clones only, minus some. The table shows fewer than 120,000 clones, with about nine tenths occurring only once. This chain uses TRBV5-4 with TRBJ2-3; D is perhaps TRBD1 (5 bases). The source is a young woman in good health and CMV-seronegative. The source material was PBMCs. CDR3 loop: CASSPLGDRSTDTQYF. CDR3 DNA sequence: TGTGCCAGCAGCCCACTCGGCGACAGAAGCACAGATACGCAGTATTTT.